This T cell receptor beta chain was captured in a study of cytomegalovirus exposure and HLA in healthy donors. Regarding the study as a whole: In vitro confirmation showed three CMV-associated chains to be CMV antigen specific.

Points on this clone: What it binds is not known.

CDR3 length equals 14 residues. V trimming: 6 bases; J trimming: 2 bases; junction bases outside the gene matches: 4. Germline lookup yields CDR1 MGHDK and CDR2 SYGVNS. The PCR ran on 60 Vbeta and 13 Jbeta primers. The assay was immunoSEQ multiplex PCR, and TCRdb's table has in-frame clones only and misses some. The sample contains some 200,000 clones, roughly 77% of which appear only once. Sequencing used PBMCs. The V call is TRBV25-1, the J call TRBJ1-1; 9 bases agree with TRBD1. The TCR was taken from a male donor in good health and CMV-seropositive. CDR3 in DNA: TGTGCCAGCAGGGGACAGGGCTTTAACACTGAAGCTTTCTTT. It encodes CASRGQGFNTEAFF. Filled out from reference TRBV25-1 and TRBJ1-1, the complete variable domain reads EADIYQTPRYLVIGTGKKITLECSQTMGHDKMYWYQQDPGMELHLIHYSYGVNSTEKGDLSSESTVSRIRTEHFPLTLESARPSHTSQYLCASRGQGFNTEAFFGQGTRLTVV.